These T cell receptor beta chains were read from a single sample in a study of blood T cells in healthy people across ages. TCRdb re-derived calls from the 5' RACE reads in MiXCR, one entry per CDR3 protein. The sample lists about 1.7 million distinct CDR3 sequences, roughly 27% occurring once. Sequenced: blood. The receptors come from a woman in her 30s in good health. Both conserved end residues are part of each CDR3. A D gene is named only where the DNA matches it firmly. Only some rows state a clone size, as once, few, many or a class for expanded clones.

J gene | V gene | D gene | clone size | CDR3 protein | CDR3 DNA
TRBJ2-3 | TRBV24-1 | TRBD2 | few | CATSDPGDWLAGGTDTQYF | TGTGCCACCAGTGATCCCGGGGATTGGCTAGCGGGGGGCACAGATACGCAGTATTTT
TRBJ1-1 | TRBV5-6 | . | . | CASSFFSNTEAFF | TGTGCCAGCAGTTTTTTTTCGAACACTGAAGCTTTCTTT
TRBJ2-7 | TRBV15 | . | many | CATSRAFYEQYF | TGTGCCACCAGCAGAGCTTTTTACGAGCAGTACTTC
TRBJ1-5 | TRBV7-2 | . | . | CASSLGWEAYNQPQHF | TGTGCCAGCAGCTTGGGTTGGGAGGCTTACAATCAGCCCCAGCATTTT
TRBJ2-7 | TRBV7-9 | . | . | CASSLSGDAYEQYF | TGTGCCAGCAGCCTTTCCGGTGATGCGTACGAGCAGTACTTC
TRBJ2-5 | TRBV20-1 | . | . | CSARDSGAGVLETQYF | TGCAGTGCTAGAGATTCGGGGGCGGGAGTGTTAGAGACCCAGTACTTC
TRBJ1-2 | TRBV30 | . | few | CAWSIGRGGYTF | TGTGCCTGGAGTATTGGCAGGGGAGGCTACACCTTC
TRBJ2-1 | TRBV28 | TRBD2 | . | CASRQGGGPNNEQFF | TGTGCCAGCAGACAGGGCGGGGGGCCTAACAATGAGCAGTTCTTC
TRBJ1-1 | TRBV10-3 | . | . | CAISGTENTEAFF | TGTGCCATCAGTGGGACAGAGAACACTGAAGCTTTCTTT
TRBJ1-4 | TRBV20-1 | . | few | CSASLSGKTNEKLFF | TGCAGTGCTAGTCTATCAGGAAAAACTAATGAAAAACTGTTTTTT
TRBJ2-7 | TRBV7-2 | . | . | CASSLNPSGGGTEQYF | TGTGCCAGCAGCTTAAACCCCTCGGGGGGCGGGACCGAGCAGTACTTC
TRBJ2-7 | TRBV27 | TRBD2 | many | CASSLAGGGGEQYF | TGTGCCAGCAGTCTAGCGGGAGGCGGTGGCGAGCAGTACTTC
TRBJ1-1 | TRBV7-9 | TRBD1 | few | CATIPGGGQTEAFF | TGTGCCACCATCCCAGGGGGGGGGCAAACTGAAGCTTTCTTT
TRBJ2-1 | TRBV6-1 | TRBD1 | . | CASSERGDRALVQFF | TGTGCCAGCAGTGAAAGGGGGGACAGGGCTCTTGTGCAGTTCTTC
TRBJ2-7 | TRBV5-1 | . | . | CASSPGIPRRYEQYF | TGCGCCAGCAGCCCCGGGATTCCAAGACGTTACGAGCAGTACTTC
TRBJ2-1 | TRBV2 | TRBD1 | . | CASRQTGAGETQFF | TGTGCCAGCAGGCAAACAGGGGCAGGGGAGACCCAGTTCTTC
TRBJ2-1 | TRBV3-1 | TRBD2 | . | CAGSQGLAGYYNEQFF | TGTGCCGGCAGCCAGGGACTAGCGGGGTACTACAATGAGCAGTTCTTC
TRBJ1-1 | TRBV27 | . | few | CASRTYPGNTEAFF | TGTGCCAGCAGAACCTACCCAGGCAACACTGAAGCTTTCTTT
TRBJ2-4 | TRBV14 | . | . | CASSPSTSIQYF | TGTGCCAGCAGCCCGAGTACGAGCATTCAGTACTTC